This TCR beta chain comes out of a study of blood T cell repertoires in COVID-19. Whole-study context: Nucleic acid was either cDNA or gDNA, and it came from T cells, B-cell-depleted T cells, or PBMCs.

As originally analysed: The authors estimated nucleated cell counts from reference gene primer amplification. Only in-frame clones appear in the TCRdb table, and some are missing; sequencing was by immunoSEQ multiplex PCR. That table is the source of V, J and clone size, and D and trimming were worked out from the DNA. The sample consists of 240,000 or so clones, nearly 90% of them appearing once. CDR1 is DFQATT, CDR2 SNEGSKA, per germline (reference sequence). V gave up 3 bases and J gave up 9 bases; unmatched junction bases: 1. This CDR3 region has 13 residues. Source material: peripheral blood. V and J are TRBV20-1 and TRBJ1-6, with 11 nucleotides matching TRBD1. The source of this sequence is a woman in her 30s with acute or convalescent COVID-19. In DNA form, the CDR3 reads TGCAGTGCTAGTGGACAGGGGGCTTCACCCCTCCACTTT. The encoded protein is CSASGQGASPLHF.